This T cell receptor beta chain comes out of a study of blood T cell repertoires in COVID-19. Study context: The United States, Italy and Spain provided the acute and convalescent COVID-19 samples. PBMCs, B-cell-depleted T cells, or T cells provided the cDNA or gDNA that made up the material.

The junction had 5 bases not matched to a gene; V was cut back by 4 bases and J by 7 bases. Germline CDR1 SGDLS, CDR2 YYNGEE. The CDR3 length is 15 residues. Source study methods: Estimated nucleated cell counts came from reference gene primer amplification. Using immunoSEQ multiplex PCR, the repertoire was profiled, and TCRdb retains in-frame clones only, with some absent. Clonal size and the V and J genes are those of that table, whereas D and trimming came from the DNA. The repertoire consists of roughly 60,000 clones, with 88% occurring once and the leading ten covering around 8%. Material: peripheral blood. The J gene is TRBJ1-6, the V gene TRBV9; TRBD1 matches 10 bases. This clonotype was sampled from a man aged 60-69 years with active COVID-19. The chain's CDR3 is CASSPGTGVNSPLHF. As DNA, the CDR3 is TGTGCCAGCAGCCCCGGGACAGGGGTAAATTCACCCCTCCACTTT.